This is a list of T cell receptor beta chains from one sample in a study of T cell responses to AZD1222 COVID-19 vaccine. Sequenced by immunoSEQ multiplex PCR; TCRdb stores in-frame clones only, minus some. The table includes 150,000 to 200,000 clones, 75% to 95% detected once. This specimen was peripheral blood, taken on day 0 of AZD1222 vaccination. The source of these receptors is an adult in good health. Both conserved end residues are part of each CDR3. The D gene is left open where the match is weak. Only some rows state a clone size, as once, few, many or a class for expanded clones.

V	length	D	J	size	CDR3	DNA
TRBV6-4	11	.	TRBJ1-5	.	CASSDDQPQHF	TGTGCCAGCAGTGACGATCAGCCCCAGCATTTT
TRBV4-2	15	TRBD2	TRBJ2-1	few	CASSQERGGYNEQFF	TGTGCCAGCAGCCAAGAGCGGGGGGGCTACAATGAGCAGTTCTTC
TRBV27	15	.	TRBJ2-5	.	CASSLEAGGAETQYF	TGTGCCAGCAGTTTGGAGGCGGGCGGGGCGGAGACCCAGTACTTC
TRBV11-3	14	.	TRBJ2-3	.	CASSPAYSTDTQYF	TGTGCCAGCAGCCCGGCGTATAGCACAGATACGCAGTATTTT
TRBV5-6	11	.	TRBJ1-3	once	CASSVGNTIYF	TGTGCCAGCAGCGTTGGAAACACCATATATTTT
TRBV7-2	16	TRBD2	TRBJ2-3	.	CASSPRTGRGTDTQYF	TGTGCCAGCAGTCCACGAACTGGGAGGGGCACAGATACGCAGTATTTT
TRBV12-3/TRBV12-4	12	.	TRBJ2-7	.	CASSPGGSEQYF	TGTGCCAGCTCCCCGGGGGGCTCCGAGCAGTACTTC
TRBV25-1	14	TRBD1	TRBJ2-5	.	CASTNRDRQETQYF	TGTGCCAGCACCAACCGGGACAGGCAAGAGACCCAGTACTTC
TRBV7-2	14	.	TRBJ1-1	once	CASSLSTRLTEAFF	TGTGCCAGCAGCTTATCCACCAGACTCACTGAAGCTTTCTTT
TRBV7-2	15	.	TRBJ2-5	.	CASSTQVGFQETQYF	TGTGCCAGCAGCACGCAGGTGGGGTTCCAAGAGACCCAGTACTTC
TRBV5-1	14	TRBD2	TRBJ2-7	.	CASSFPRGGDEQYF	TGCGCCAGCAGCTTTCCCCGGGGGGGGGACGAGCAGTACTTC
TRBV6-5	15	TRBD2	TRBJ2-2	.	CASSSLTSYHGELFF	TGTGCCAGCAGTTCCTTGACTAGCTACCACGGGGAGCTGTTTTTT
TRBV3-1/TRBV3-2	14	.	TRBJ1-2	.	CASSQGGTNYGYTF	TGTGCCAGCAGCCAAGGGGGAACAAACTATGGCTACACCTTC
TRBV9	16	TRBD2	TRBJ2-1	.	CASSATLAEANNEQFF	TGTGCCAGCAGCGCTACACTAGCGGAGGCCAACAATGAGCAGTTCTTC
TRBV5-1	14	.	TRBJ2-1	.	CASSLGPGSNEQFF	TGCGCCAGCAGCTTGGGTCCAGGGTCCAATGAGCAGTTCTTC
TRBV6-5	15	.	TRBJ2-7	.	CASSYSRGQNYEQYF	TGTGCCAGCAGTTACTCGCGGGGACAGAACTACGAGCAGTACTTC
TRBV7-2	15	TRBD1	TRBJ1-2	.	CASSLRTGGMKDYTF	TGTGCCAGCAGCCTACGGACAGGGGGCATGAAGGACTACACCTTC
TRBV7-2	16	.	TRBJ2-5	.	CASSLEAAVVGETQYF	TGTGCCAGCAGCTTAGAGGCAGCGGTGGTCGGAGAGACCCAGTACTTC
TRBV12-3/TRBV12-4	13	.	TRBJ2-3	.	CASRMLRSDTQYF	TGTGCCAGCAGGATGTTACGATCAGATACGCAGTATTTT
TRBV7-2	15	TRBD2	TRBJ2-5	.	CASSLGGGAKETQYF	TGTGCCAGCAGCCTAGGCGGGGGGGCAAAAGAGACCCAGTACTTC
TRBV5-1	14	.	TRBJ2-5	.	CASSPAVTQETQYF	TGCGCCAGCAGCCCCGCCGTGACTCAAGAGACCCAGTACTTC
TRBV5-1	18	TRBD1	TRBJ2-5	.	CASSLPTLGTGGRETQYF	TGCGCCAGCAGCTTACCTACCCTCGGGACAGGGGGTCGAGAGACCCAGTACTTC
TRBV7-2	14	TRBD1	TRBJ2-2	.	CASRGQGNTGELFF	TGTGCCAGCAGGGGACAGGGGAACACCGGGGAGCTGTTTTTT
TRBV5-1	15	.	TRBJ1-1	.	CASSLAGGANTEAFF	TGCGCCAGCAGCTTGGCGGGAGGGGCGAACACTGAAGCTTTCTTT
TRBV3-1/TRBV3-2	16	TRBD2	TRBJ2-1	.	CASRTRGSGGAHEQFF	TGTGCCAGCAGAACGCGGGGTAGCGGGGGGGCTCATGAGCAGTTCTTC
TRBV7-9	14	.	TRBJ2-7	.	CASSLDGWGNEQYF	TGTGCCAGCAGCTTAGATGGTTGGGGTAACGAGCAGTACTTC
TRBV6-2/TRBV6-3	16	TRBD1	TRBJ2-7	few	CASSYGRTGASYEQYF	TGTGCCAGCAGTTACGGGAGGACAGGGGCCTCCTACGAGCAGTACTTC
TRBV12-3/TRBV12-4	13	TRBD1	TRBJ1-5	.	CASSVDRGQPQHF	TGTGCCAGCAGTGTGGACAGGGGACAGCCCCAGCATTTT
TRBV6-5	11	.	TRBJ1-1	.	CASSQYTEAFF	TGTGCCAGCAGTCAGTACACTGAAGCTTTCTTT
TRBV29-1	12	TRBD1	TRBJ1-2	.	CSADRGWGGYTF	TGCAGCGCGGACAGGGGCTGGGGTGGCTACACCTTC
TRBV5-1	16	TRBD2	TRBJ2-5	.	CASSDLTSGGGETQYF	TGCGCCAGCTCTGATCTCACTAGCGGGGGTGGGGAGACCCAGTACTTC
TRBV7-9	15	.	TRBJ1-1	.	CASSYDKRRGDEAFF	TGTGCCAGCAGCTACGACAAGCGCCGGGGAGATGAAGCTTTCTTT
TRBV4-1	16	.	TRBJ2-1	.	CASSQVEGRNNNEQFF	TGCGCCAGCAGCCAAGTTGAGGGTCGGAACAACAATGAGCAGTTCTTC
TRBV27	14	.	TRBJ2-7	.	CASSRKGDVYEQYF	TGTGCCAGCAGCCGCAAGGGGGATGTCTACGAGCAGTACTTC
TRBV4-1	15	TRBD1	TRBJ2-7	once	CASSQEGTGVREQYF	TGCGCCAGCAGCCAAGAAGGGACAGGGGTGCGCGAGCAGTACTTC
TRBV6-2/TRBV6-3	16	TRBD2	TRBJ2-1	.	CASSHPLAGTYNEQFF	TGTGCCAGCAGCCACCCTCTAGCGGGCACATACAATGAGCAGTTCTTC
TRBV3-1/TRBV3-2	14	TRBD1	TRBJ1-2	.	CASSRQGVGYGYTF	TGTGCCAGCAGCCGACAGGGGGTCGGCTATGGCTACACCTTC
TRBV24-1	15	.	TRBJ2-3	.	CATSHGAGRTDTQYF	TGTGCCACCAGTCATGGGGCTGGTCGCACAGATACGCAGTATTTT
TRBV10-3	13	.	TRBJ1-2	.	CAISENDVLGSTF	TGTGCCATCAGTGAGAACGACGTCCTAGGGAGCACCTTC
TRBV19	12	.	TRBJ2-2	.	CASSIEGPGLFF	TGTGCCAGTAGTATAGAAGGACCGGGGCTGTTTTTT